This TCR beta chain was found in a study of cytotoxic CD8 clonotypes in ibrutinib-treated CLL. This clone was recorded a few times. Germline assignment: CDR1 LNHDA and CDR2 SQIVND (reference sequence). Trimming left V 4 bases short and J 0 bases short, with 6 bases between. The CDR3 is made up of 13 amino acids. Using immunoSEQ multiplex PCR, the repertoire was profiled, and TCRdb retains in-frame clones only, with some absent. The sample includes about 140,000 clones, around 76% of them seen just once. This receptor was identified in a human donor with chronic lymphocytic leukemia. This specimen was PBMCs, taken after 24 months of ibrutinib treatment. This chain links TRBV19 with TRBJ1-1; D perhaps matches TRBD1 (5 bases). The DNA for the CDR3 is TGTGCCAGTAGTAGGGGGATGAACACTGAAGCTTTCTTT. Encoded protein: CASSRGMNTEAFF. Supplemented by reference TRBV19 and TRBJ1-1, the full variable domain reads DGGITQSPKYLFRKEGQNVTLSCEQNLNHDAMYWYRQDPGQGLRLIYYSQIVNDFQKGDIAEGYSVSREKKESFPLTVTSAQKNPTAFYLCASSRGMNTEAFFGQGTRLTVV.